These 17 T cell receptor beta chains were all obtained from the same sample, sequenced in a study of T cell responses to AZD1222 COVID-19 vaccine. Sequencing was performed with immunoSEQ multiplex PCR; in TCRdb, only in-frame clones are kept and a portion is missing. The sample lists approximately 150,000 clones; about 92% were seen once. The specimen comprised peripheral blood, sampled after recovery from COVID-19. The receptors derive from an adult who had recovered from COVID-19.

The chain links TRBV10-2 to TRBJ2-7; D ambiguous. The CDR3 covers 13 residues. Trimming cost V 5 bases and J 3 bases, with 11 bases left between them. The V gene's germline CDR1 is WSHSY and CDR2 SAAADI. The CDR3 DNA follows: TGCGCCAGCAGTCGCACCCAAGGCTACGAGCAGTACTTC. Amino acids: CASSRTQGYEQYF.

This chain links TRBV7-6 with TRBJ2-7, with 9 bases matching TRBD1. The V segment lost 5 bases and the J segment 0 bases; nucleotides outside the gene matches: 8. This CDR3 comprises 16 residues. Germline V CDR1 and CDR2: SGHVS, FNYEAQ. In nucleotides, the CDR3 is TGTGCCAGCAGCCCCGCGACAGGGGGAAGCTCCTACGAGCAGTACTTC. Translation: CASSPATGGSSYEQYF.

J is TRBJ2-1 and V is TRBV11-3; 14 bases are a match to TRBD2. Trimming cost V 5 bases and J 5 bases; bases outside gene matches: 8. This CDR3 region has 17 residues. Germline CDR1 reads SGHNT; CDR2 reads YENEEA. CDR3 bases: TGTGCCAGCAGCCCGGGACTAGCGGGAGTTCGCAACAATGAGCAGTTCTTC. Translation: CASSPGLAGVRNNEQFF.

V usage is TRBV28 and J usage is TRBJ1-3; D ambiguous. V lost 3 bases to trimming and J lost 4 bases, with 13 bases between them. CDR1 is MDHEN and CDR2 is SYDVKM in the germline V gene. This CDR3 contains 15 residues. The CDR3 loop reads CASSFAVGIGNTIYF. In nucleotides, the CDR3 is TGTGCCAGCAGTTTTGCGGTCGGCATCGGAAACACCATATATTTT.

This clone appeared a single time. J is TRBJ2-1 and V is TRBV11-2; 7 bases agree with TRBD2. The CDR3 runs 15 residues. Trimming cost V 1 base and J 4 bases; bases outside gene matches: 4. From germline, CDR1 is SGHAT and CDR2 FQNNGV. The CDR3 sequence: CASSLAASGYNEQFF. The CDR3 DNA follows: TGTGCCAGCAGCTTAGCGGCTAGCGGATACAATGAGCAGTTCTTC.

The chain has TRBV6-5 and TRBJ1-4; D not resolved. Trimming shortened V by 6 bases and J by 4 bases, and 9 bases separated the two germline ends. There are 13 residues in the CDR3. CDR1 is MNHEY and CDR2 is SVGAGI in the germline V gene. The CDR3 nucleotides read TGTGCCAGCAGCCGGGGTAGTAATGAAAAACTGTTTTTT. Its protein product is CASSRGSNEKLFF.

CDR3 DNA: TGTGCCAGCAGCGGTAGCGGGGGGAACACCGGGGAGCTGTTTTTT. It is translated as CASSGSGGNTGELFF. The chain links TRBV7-2 to TRBJ2-2, with 9 bases that match TRBD2. V lost 5 bases and J lost 1; bases outside the gene matches: 2. The germline gives CDR1 SGHTA, CDR2 FQGNSA. This CDR3 comprises 15 residues.

This chain connects TRBV5-1 to TRBJ2-5, with D maybe TRBD2 (6 bases). The germline CDR1 and CDR2 sequences are SGHRS and YFSETQ. This CDR3 region has 14 residues. Trimming took 0 bases from V and 7 from J, leaving 13 bases between them. CDR3 sequence (DNA): TGCGCCAGCAGCTTGGAGACTAGTCCGGGGACCCAGTACTTC. Its translation: CASSLETSPGTQYF. Looking up the rest from reference TRBV5-1 and TRBJ2-5 gives the full variable domain: KAGVTQTPRYLIKTRGQQVTLSCSPISGHRSVSWYQQTPGQGLQFLFEYFSETQRNKGNFPGRFSGRQFSNSRSEMNVSTLELGDSALYLCASSLETSPGTQYFGPGTRLLVL.

This chain uses TRBV2 with TRBJ2-7; the match to TRBD2 covers 12 bases. The J segment lost 4 bases and the V segment lost 4 bases, leaving 11 bases of the junction unmatched. This CDR3 is built from 17 residues. Germline V gives CDR1 SNHLY, CDR2 FYNNEI. CDR3 sequence (DNA): TGTGCCAGCAGTGCGGCCGGGTGGCTAGCGGGAGGGTACGAGCAGTACTTC. Translation: CASSAAGWLAGGYEQYF.

As to this clone: Other DNA sequences in this specimen translate into the identical CDR3. The genes are TRBV5-1 and TRBJ2-7, with TRBD2 matching over 13 bases. In germline, CDR1 is SGHRS, CDR2 YFSETQ. The CDR3 has 15 amino acids. V lost 4 bases, J lost 2 bases, and 3 bases stayed unmatched. The CDR3 DNA reads TGCGCCAGCAGCCCTGGACTAGCGGGAGCCTACGAGCAGTACTTC. Translation gives CASSPGLAGAYEQYF.

V and J are TRBV2 and TRBJ1-5; D call uncertain. The germline gives CDR1 SNHLY, CDR2 FYNNEI. The CDR3 is 15 residues long. The V end lost 4 bases, the J end lost 5 bases, and 15 bases lay between the germline ends. The CDR3 sequence is CASSGSAYPYQPQHF. DNA for the CDR3: TGTGCCAGCAGTGGCTCAGCATACCCCTATCAGCCCCAGCATTTT.

The chain joins TRBV28 to TRBJ1-1; D unclear. V was trimmed by 6 bases and J by 6 bases, leaving 11 bases between them. CDR3 size: 12 residues. Germline V gene lookup returns CDR1 MDHEN and CDR2 SYDVKM. The DNA for the CDR3 is TGTGCCAGCAGCTACAACCTTGCTGAAGCTTTCTTT. Translating it yields CASSYNLAEAFF.

The rearrangement links TRBV2 to TRBJ1-3, with D perhaps matching TRBD1 (5 bases). V lost 3 bases to trimming and J lost 0 bases, with 12 bases between them. The CDR3 sequence is 16 residues long. From germline, CDR1 is SNHLY and CDR2 FYNNEI. The CDR3 DNA is TGTGCCAGCAGTGAGTGGGGGGGGGACTCTGGAAACACCATATATTTT. Translated, it gives CASSEWGGDSGNTIYF.

This chain connects TRBV6-5 to TRBJ2-7, with D perhaps TRBD1 or TRBD2 (5 bases each). CDR1 MNHEY and CDR2 SVGAGI come from the germline V gene. The CDR3 length is 15 residues. V lost 0 bases and J 4 bases, leaving 13 bases between the germline ends. Here the CDR3 DNA reads TGTGCCAGCAGTTACTCACCTACAGAGGGGTACGAGCAGTACTTC. Its protein product is CASSYSPTEGYEQYF.

V and J are TRBV19 and TRBJ1-2; no definite D call. The V gene lost 5 bases and the J gene lost 4 bases, with 20 bases spanning the gap. This CDR3 has 16 amino acids. CDR1 LNHDA and CDR2 SQIVND come from the germline V gene (reference sequence). The CDR3 DNA follows: TGTGCCAGTAGTGACGACTACGGGAGAGGCGGCTATGGCTACACCTTC. Its protein is CASSDDYGRGGYGYTF. Together with reference TRBV19 and TRBJ1-2, the CDR3 gives the full variable domain: DGGITQSPKYLFRKEGQNVTLSCEQNLNHDAMYWYRQDPGQGLRLIYYSQIVNDFQKGDIAEGYSVSREKKESFPLTVTSAQKNPTAFYLCASSDDYGRGGYGYTFGSGTRLTVV.

This sequence joins TRBV4-1 and TRBJ2-1; unclear D gene. Germline assignment: CDR1 MGHRA and CDR2 YSYEKL. This CDR3 is 11 amino acids long. The V and J ends lost 10 bases and 8 bases respectively, with 12 bases between them. The CDR3: CATAHQHEQFF. Here the CDR3 DNA reads TGCGCCACCGCCCACCAGCATGAGCAGTTCTTC.

This sequence joins TRBV19 and TRBJ1-5; D not certain. This CDR3 is built from 14 residues. Trimming cost V 4 bases and J 5 bases, with 12 bases left between them. Germline CDR1 and CDR2: LNHDA and SQIVND (reference sequence). The CDR3 region has the DNA TGTGCCAGTAGTAAGGTTCTGGGGTATCAGCCCCAGCATTTT. Translating it yields CASSKVLGYQPQHF.